This entry lists 29 T cell receptor beta chains sequenced from one sample in a study of cytomegalovirus exposure and HLA in healthy donors. PCR employed 60 Vbeta and 13 Jbeta primers. Assay: immunoSEQ multiplex PCR; the TCRdb copy retains only in-frame clones and omits some. The data show about 160,000 clones, about 83% seen once. Sequenced: PBMCs. These receptors originate from a woman younger than 45 in good health and CMV-seronegative.

The chain employs TRBV5-4 and TRBJ2-7; TRBD1 matches 7 bases. CDR3 size: 13 residues. Germline V gene sequence: CDR1 SGHNT, CDR2 YYREEE (reference sequence). The J segment lost 2 bases and the V segment lost 4 bases, leaving 3 bases of the junction unmatched. The CDR3 DNA is TGTGCCAGCAGCGGGGACAGCCCCTACGAGCAGTACTTC. Encoded protein: CASSGDSPYEQYF.

V is TRBV4-3 and J is TRBJ1-5, with TRBD1 matching 7 bases. The junction had 8 bases not matched to a gene; V was cut back by 2 bases and J by 4 bases. Germline V gene sequence: CDR1 LGHNA, CDR2 YSLEER. This CDR3 has 16 amino acids. CDR3 coding DNA: TGCGCCAGCAGCCAATACTGGGACAGCCAAAATCAGCCCCAGCATTTT. Its protein product is CASSQYWDSQNQPQHF.

This clone was observed a handful of times. This chain links TRBV5-1 with TRBJ2-4; a possible D gene is TRBD2 (6 bases). V was clipped by 4 bases and J by 1 base, with 12 bases between them. This CDR3 is 15 amino acids long. Germline V gene data show CDR1 as SGHRS and CDR2 as YFSETQ. CDR3 amino acids: CASSGGDLAKNIQYF. The CDR3 bases are TGCGCCAGCAGCGGAGGGGATTTGGCCAAAAACATTCAGTACTTC.

This chain joins TRBV9 and TRBJ2-7; D is ambiguous. The germline V and J ends were trimmed by 0 bases and 7 bases, with 5 bases remaining between them. Germline-derived CDR1 and CDR2 are SGDLS and YYNGEE. This CDR3 contains 11 residues. The CDR3 bases are TGTGCCAGCAGCGTAGAAGAGGAGCAGTACTTC. It encodes CASSVEEEQYF.

The chain carries TRBV9 and TRBJ2-3; 12 nucleotides align to TRBD2. The junction had 11 bases not matched to a gene; V was cut back by 0 bases and J by 0 bases. CDR1 is SGDLS and CDR2 is YYNGEE in the germline V gene. The CDR3 sequence is 20 residues long. The CDR3 coding sequence is TGTGCCAGCAGCGTAGGCCCTAGCGGGGGGGCCACATCTAGCACAGATACGCAGTATTTT. This gives the protein CASSVGPSGGATSSTDTQYF.

The V gene is TRBV15, the J gene TRBJ1-2, with no clear D. Trimming removed 1 base at V and 8 bases at J, with 29 bases between. This CDR3 is 19 amino acids long. Per germline, CDR1 LNHNV and CDR2 YYDKDF (reference sequence). The DNA for the CDR3 is TGTGCCACCAGCAGAGGTCTAGTCCCCCAGCTTCCCTCGATAGCCGGCTACACCTTC. Its protein is CATSRGLVPQLPSIAGYTF.

The V call is TRBV4-3, the J call TRBJ2-5; the D gene is possibly TRBD1 (6 bases). The V end lost 4 bases, the J end lost 5 bases, and 17 bases lay between the germline ends. Germline values: CDR1 LGHNA, CDR2 YSLEER. This CDR3 spans 15 amino acids. The CDR3 DNA reads as TGCGCCAGCAGCCCAATGGCCACAGGGACGGAGACCCAGTACTTC. This sequence encodes CASSPMATGTETQYF.

In its sample, this clone was seen a few times. The chain carries TRBV6-5 and TRBJ1-3; D remains ambiguous. Trimming removed 6 bases from V and 0 bases from J, with 9 bases in between. The CDR3 is 14 residues long. In germline, CDR1 is MNHEY, CDR2 SVGAGI. The CDR3 here is CASRPPGSGNTIYF. In nucleotides, the CDR3 is TGTGCCAGCAGGCCCCCGGGCTCTGGAAACACCATATATTTT.

This clone was picked up one time. The chain couples TRBV10-3 to TRBJ2-7; TRBD2 is a possible D gene (5 bases). CDR1 ENHRY and CDR2 SYGVKD come from the germline V gene. Between the trimmed V and J ends, which lost 6 bases and 2 bases, there was a span of 17 bases. This CDR3 is built from 15 residues. The CDR3 here is CAISFSAENPYEQYF. For the CDR3, the DNA is TGTGCCATCAGCTTTAGCGCGGAGAACCCCTACGAGCAGTACTTC.

This rearrangement joins TRBV19 to TRBJ1-3, with 9 nucleotides matching TRBD1. This CDR3 spans 17 amino acids. Germline V gives CDR1 LNHDA, CDR2 SQIVND (reference sequence). The V gene end was trimmed by 2 bases and the J gene end by 3 bases; junction bases not matched to a gene: 8. This CDR3 reads CASSIPPGQGDGNTIYF. In DNA, the CDR3 is TGTGCCAGTAGTATACCACCGGGACAGGGAGATGGAAACACCATATATTTT. Full variable domain (missing parts from reference TRBV19 and TRBJ1-3): DGGITQSPKYLFRKEGQNVTLSCEQNLNHDAMYWYRQDPGQGLRLIYYSQIVNDFQKGDIAEGYSVSREKKESFPLTVTSAQKNPTAFYLCASSIPPGQGDGNTIYFGEGSWLTVV.

The chain combines TRBV19 with TRBJ1-2; 8 nucleotides match TRBD1. This CDR3 has 15 residues. The V segment lost 7 bases and the J segment 1 base; nucleotides outside the gene matches: 8. CDR1 and CDR2 from the germline V gene are LNHDA and SQIVND (reference sequence). The DNA for the CDR3 is TGTGCCAGTACCCTACCCGGACAGGGTAACTATGGCTACACCTTC. Protein product: CASTLPGQGNYGYTF.

Comments on this clone: Other DNA sequences from this sample encode an identical CDR3 as well. The chain employs TRBV25-1 and TRBJ2-7, with 7 bases aligning to TRBD1. The CDR3 length is 15 residues. V shed 3 bases and J 2 bases; nucleotides not matched to a gene: 7. The germline V gene encodes CDR1 MGHDK and CDR2 SYGVNS. As DNA, the CDR3 is TGTGCCAGCAGTGACCCCGGGACAGCGACCTACGAGCAGTACTTC. Its translation: CASSDPGTATYEQYF.

A note on this clone: Other DNA sequences of this sample code for an identical CDR3. The chain employs TRBV4-1 and TRBJ1-4, with a tentative D call TRBD1 (5 bases). In germline, CDR1 is MGHRA, CDR2 YSYEKL. The V end lost 4 bases, the J end lost 5 bases, and 14 bases lay between the germline ends. CDR3 size: 15 residues. Here the CDR3 reads CASSRSGGLNEKLFF. CDR3 in DNA: TGCGCCAGCAGCCGTTCGGGGGGACTGAATGAAAAACTGTTTTTT.

The genes are TRBV5-1 and TRBJ1-1; 9 bases line up with TRBD1. The V gene's germline CDR1 is SGHRS and CDR2 YFSETQ. This CDR3 comprises 15 residues. The trim removed 0 bases at V and 2 bases at J, leaving 2 bases unmatched. CDR3 nucleotide sequence: TGCGCCAGCAGCTTGGGGGACAGGGCAAACACTGAAGCTTTCTTT. This gives the protein CASSLGDRANTEAFF.

The J gene is TRBJ1-4, the V gene TRBV4-1, with 7 bases that match TRBD1. Trimming took 0 bases from V and 7 from J; bases not matched to a gene: 5. Germline CDR1 MGHRA, CDR2 YSYEKL. The CDR3 is 15 residues long. CDR3 DNA sequence: TGCGCCAGCAGCCAAGACCGGGAGGGGGCTGAAAAACTGTTTTTT. It translates to CASSQDREGAEKLFF.

The chain uses TRBV6-6 and TRBJ1-2; 7 nucleotides line up with TRBD1. V lost 6 bases, J lost 1 base, and 11 bases stayed unmatched. In germline, CDR1 is MNHNY, CDR2 SVGAGI (reference sequence). The CDR3 is 16 residues long. DNA for the CDR3: TGTGCCAGCAGAGGGACAGAGAGGGGGAGTAACTATGGCTACACCTTC. Encoded protein: CASRGTERGSNYGYTF.

The rearrangement links TRBV19 to TRBJ1-2, with TRBD1 matching 9 bases. This CDR3 is built from 16 residues. Losses at the gene ends were 10 bases for V and 4 bases for J; bases not matched to a gene: 16. Germline CDR1 is LNHDA and CDR2 is SQIVND (reference sequence). For the CDR3, the DNA is TGTGCCACCACGCGAATCGACAGGGGGAAAAGCTATGGCTACACCTTC. It yields the protein CATTRIDRGKSYGYTF.

The chain employs TRBV7-8 and TRBJ1-3; no definite D call. Germline V gene sequence: CDR1 SGHVS, CDR2 FQNEAQ. The CDR3 sequence is 14 residues long. Trimming cost V 4 bases and J 4 bases, with 11 bases left between them. As DNA, the CDR3 is TGTGCCAGCAGCTCTAGCGGTTACGGAAACACCATATATTTT. This encodes CASSSSGYGNTIYF.

The V gene is TRBV5-6, the J gene TRBJ2-2, with D perhaps matching TRBD1 (5 bases). Germline V lookup: CDR1 SGHDT, CDR2 YYEEEE. The CDR3 runs 15 residues. The germline V and J ends were trimmed by 0 bases and 2 bases, with 8 bases remaining between them. The CDR3 is CASSLVGVNTGELFF. CDR3 nucleotides: TGTGCCAGCAGCTTGGTAGGGGTAAACACCGGGGAGCTGTTTTTT.

The chain couples TRBV5-4 to TRBJ2-7; maybe TRBD2 (5 bases). The CDR3 covers 12 residues. CDR1 and CDR2 (germline): SGHNT, YYREEE (reference sequence). V lost 4 bases and J lost 6, with 11 bases in between. CDR3 sequence reads: CASSPGVGEQYF. DNA of the CDR3: TGTGCCAGCAGCCCCGGGGTCGGCGAGCAGTACTTC.

The CDR3 sequence is CASSSGQGYQPQHF. The CDR3 region has the DNA TGTGCCAGCAGCTCCGGACAGGGGTACCAGCCCCAGCATTTT. The rearrangement uses TRBV7-2 and TRBJ1-5, with 9 bases that match TRBD1. After removal of 4 bases from V and 7 bases from J, the junction contained 5 bases not matched to a gene. The CDR3 spans 14 residues. CDR1 and CDR2 (germline): SGHTA, FQGNSA.

This clone was counted only a few times. The genes are TRBV21-1 and TRBJ1-1; TRBD1 is the table's D call, not checked against the DNA. TRBV21-1 is a pseudogene segment. The CDR3 runs 13 residues. CDR3 bases: TGTGCCACCTCATACAGTATGAACACTGAAGCTTTCTTT. Its translation: CATSYSMNTEAFF.

This chain connects TRBV7-2 to TRBJ2-1; 12 bases match TRBD2. The CDR3 is made up of 16 amino acids. The germline V gene encodes CDR1 SGHTA and CDR2 FQGNSA. Trimming cost V 5 bases and J 9 bases; bases outside gene matches: 11. The CDR3 DNA sequence: TGTGCCAGCAGCAGACGACTAGCGGGAGTACAGGTTGAGCAGTTCTTC. Its protein product is CASSRRLAGVQVEQFF.

The chain recombines TRBV14 with TRBJ1-2, with 7 bases identical to TRBD1. The germline V gene encodes CDR1 SGHDN and CDR2 FVKESK. CDR3 length equals 13 residues. V was clipped by 4 bases and J by 3 bases; unmatched bases: 2. As DNA, the CDR3 is TGTGCCAGCAGCCGGGACAGCCACTATGGCTACACCTTC. Its translation: CASSRDSHYGYTF.

This chain uses TRBV4-1 with TRBJ1-6, with no clear D. The germline V and J ends were trimmed by 4 bases and 6 bases, with 10 bases remaining between them. CDR1 is MGHRA, CDR2 YSYEKL, per germline. This CDR3 has 14 amino acids. The CDR3 nucleotides are TGCGCCAGCAGCCTCGGGATCTTTAATTCACCCCTCCACTTT. Translation gives CASSLGIFNSPLHF.

The V call is TRBV27, the J call TRBJ1-1; the D gene is possibly TRBD1 (5 bases). The germline gives CDR1 MNHEY, CDR2 SMNVEV (reference sequence). The length of the CDR3 is 14 residues. V gave up 3 bases and J gave up 5 bases, with 13 bases separating them. In DNA form, the CDR3 reads TGTGCCAGCAGTTTGGTTGGGGGAGGAACTGAAGCTTTCTTT. The encoded protein is CASSLVGGGTEAFF.

The chain has TRBV6-5 and TRBJ2-7; D might be TRBD2 (5 bases). The V gene lost 4 bases and the J gene lost 6 bases, with 13 bases spanning the gap. Looked up from germline, CDR1 is MNHEY and CDR2 is SVGAGI. This CDR3 is 13 amino acids long. The CDR3 reads CASSSPARGEQYF. The CDR3 nucleotides are TGTGCCAGCAGTTCCCCCGCTCGGGGCGAGCAGTACTTC.

This clone was counted a few times. The chain couples TRBV6-1 to TRBJ1-2, with D perhaps matching TRBD1 (5 bases). This CDR3 has 12 amino acids. V was shortened by 2 bases and J by 12 bases, with 13 bases between the two germline ends. The germline V gene encodes CDR1 MNHNS and CDR2 SASEGT. The CDR3 loop is CASSERGPGDTF. Written as DNA, the CDR3 is TGTGCCAGCAGTGAACGAGGGCCGGGGGACACCTTC.

The rearrangement joins TRBV4-1 to TRBJ2-1; no definite D call. The CDR3 sequence is 14 residues long. The germline CDR1 and CDR2 sequences are MGHRA and YSYEKL. V was cut by 0 bases and J by 4 bases, with 7 bases left in between. The CDR3 protein is CASSQDSTYNEQFF. The CDR3 DNA sequence: TGCGCCAGCAGCCAAGATAGTACTTACAATGAGCAGTTCTTC.